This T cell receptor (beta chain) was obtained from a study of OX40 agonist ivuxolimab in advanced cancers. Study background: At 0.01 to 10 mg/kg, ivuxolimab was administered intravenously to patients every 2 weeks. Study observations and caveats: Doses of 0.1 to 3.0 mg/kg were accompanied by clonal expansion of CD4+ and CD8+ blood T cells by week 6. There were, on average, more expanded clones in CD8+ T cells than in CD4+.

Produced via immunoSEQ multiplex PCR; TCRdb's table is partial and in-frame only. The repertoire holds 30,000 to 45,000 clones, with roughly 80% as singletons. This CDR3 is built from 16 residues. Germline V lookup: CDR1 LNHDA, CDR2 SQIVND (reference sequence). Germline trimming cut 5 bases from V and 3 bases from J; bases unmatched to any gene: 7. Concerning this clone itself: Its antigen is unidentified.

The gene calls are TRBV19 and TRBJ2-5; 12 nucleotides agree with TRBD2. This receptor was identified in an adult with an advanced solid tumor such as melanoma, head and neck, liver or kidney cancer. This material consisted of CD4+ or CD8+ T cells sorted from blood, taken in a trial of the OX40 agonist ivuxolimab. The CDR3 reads CASSRASGRVEETQYF. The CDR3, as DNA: TGTGCCAGTAGTCGGGCTAGCGGGAGGGTTGAAGAGACCCAGTACTTC.